This T cell receptor beta chain is drawn from a study of shared clonotypes between healthy human individuals. Profiling relied on immunoSEQ multiplex PCR, and the TCRdb table lists in-frame clones only, not all of them. The sample lists 640,000 or so clones, about 78% occurring once. CDR1 and CDR2 from the germline V gene are MDHEN and SYDVKM. Germline trimming cut 2 bases from V and 6 bases from J; bases unmatched to any gene: 9. This CDR3 has 16 amino acids. The genes are TRBV28 and TRBJ2-1, with 8 bases fitting TRBD2. The clonotype originates from a woman aged 25 to 45 in good health. Specimen: memory CD4+ T cells sorted from blood. Subset reported: CD45RA-negative fraction. The CDR3 loop is CASSLDPAGVFNEQFF. The CDR3 region has the DNA TGTGCCAGCAGTTTAGACCCAGCGGGAGTCTTCAATGAGCAGTTCTTC.